These 10 T cell receptor beta chains were sequenced from one sample in a study of blood T cell repertoires in COVID-19 (dated by TCRdb to 2018 to 2020). The protocol used for the library was the immunoSEQ multiplex PCR assay. TCRdb stores this immuneACCESS table with in-frame sequences only. Part of the clones is absent; in the studies checked, under half of the shortfall reflects unresolved V genes, and no reason is known for the rest. Present in this sample are some 250,000 clones, about 68% of which were seen just once. Around 3.4% of the sample is held by the ten biggest clonotypes. Source material: peripheral blood. The receptor source for this set is a woman aged 80 or older with acute or convalescent COVID-19.

The chain links TRBV6-6 to TRBJ2-2, with 8 bases aligning to TRBD2. The ends lost 8 bases at V and 6 bases at J; junction bases unmatched: 8. The V gene's germline CDR1 is MNHNY and CDR2 SVGAGI (reference sequence). The CDR3 length is 14 residues. The CDR3 DNA reads as TGTGCCAGCTCGGGCAGCGGGAGACCCGGGGAGCTGTTTTTT. Translation gives CASSGSGRPGELFF.

The J gene is TRBJ1-5, the V gene TRBV2; D not resolved. The V gene's germline CDR1 is SNHLY and CDR2 FYNNEI. The CDR3 has 15 amino acids. The V end lost 4 bases, the J end lost 3 bases, and 13 bases lay between the germline ends. The chain's CDR3 is CASSGRGLNNQPQHF. The CDR3 region has the DNA TGTGCCAGCAGTGGGAGAGGGTTGAACAATCAGCCCCAGCATTTT.

The chain links TRBV7-9 to TRBJ1-4, with 9 bases lining up with TRBD1. V was pared by 8 bases and J by 8 bases, with 6 bases of the junction left unmatched. Germline CDR1 reads SEHNR; CDR2 reads FQNEAQ (reference sequence). The CDR3 has 13 residues. The chain's CDR3 is CASEGQGYEKLFF. The DNA of the CDR3 is TGTGCCAGCGAGGGACAGGGTTACGAAAAACTGTTTTTT. The entire variable domain, with the rest obtained from reference TRBV7-9 and TRBJ1-4, is as follows: DTGVSQNPRHKITKRGQNVTFRCDPISEHNRLYWYRQTLGQGPEFLTYFQNEAQLEKSRLLSDRFSAERPKGSFSTLEIQRTEQGDSAMYLCASEGQGYEKLFFGSGTQLSVL.

CDR3 region: CASSLAPSGAYEQYF. DNA of the CDR3: TGTGCCAGCAGCTTAGCTCCTAGCGGGGCTTACGAGCAGTACTTC. The V call is TRBV7-8, the J call TRBJ2-7; 9 bases are shared with TRBD2. This CDR3 contains 15 residues. CDR1 and CDR2 (germline): SGHVS, FQNEAQ. V shed 0 bases and J 4 bases; nucleotides not matched to a gene: 4.

The J gene is TRBJ1-1, the V gene TRBV7-3, with 7 bases that match TRBD1. The CDR3 loop spans 14 amino acids. V trimming: 4 bases; J trimming: 3 bases; junction bases outside the gene matches: 5. Germline V gene sequence: CDR1 SGHTA, CDR2 FQGTGA. The DNA of the CDR3 is TGTGCCAGCAGCTCGGGACAGCCTTACACTGAAGCTTTCTTT. It codes for CASSSGQPYTEAFF.

The chain uses TRBV27 and TRBJ2-7; 7 bases match TRBD2. Per the germline V gene, CDR1 is MNHEY and CDR2 is SMNVEV (reference sequence). V shed 7 bases and J 0 bases; nucleotides not matched to a gene: 3. CDR3 size: 13 residues. The CDR3 bases are TGTGCCAGCATGGGAGGGGCCTCCTACGAGCAGTACTTC. This translates into CASMGGASYEQYF.

The V and J genes are TRBV10-3 and TRBJ1-1; TRBD1 agrees at 7 bases. CDR3 length: 14 amino acids. V lost 5 bases and J lost 4; bases outside the gene matches: 7. Germline lookup yields CDR1 ENHRY and CDR2 SYGVKD. CDR3 amino acids: CAISQTGVVTEAFF. The CDR3 bases are TGTGCCATCAGTCAAACAGGGGTGGTCACTGAAGCTTTCTTT.

The V and J genes are TRBV19 and TRBJ1-2; D ambiguous. Trimming removed 4 bases at V and 0 bases at J, with 15 bases between. CDR3 length: 16 residues. Germline V lookup: CDR1 LNHDA, CDR2 SQIVND (reference sequence). CDR3 in amino acids: CASSTPRTPPNYGYTF. The CDR3 DNA follows: TGTGCCAGTAGTACCCCCCGCACACCTCCTAACTATGGCTACACCTTC.

The chain combines TRBV3-1 (or the pseudogene TRBV3-2) with TRBJ2-7, with TRBD2 matching 9 bases. V shed 0 bases and J 3 bases; nucleotides not matched to a gene: 3. CDR1 and CDR2 (germline): LGHDT, YNNKEL (reference sequence). This CDR3 has 15 amino acids. The CDR3 reads CASSQERLAVYEQYF. CDR3 sequence (DNA): TGTGCCAGCAGCCAAGAGCGACTAGCGGTCTACGAGCAGTACTTC.

The chain has TRBV7-9 and TRBJ2-2; a possible D gene is TRBD1 (6 bases). Germline lookup yields CDR1 SEHNR and CDR2 FQNEAQ (reference sequence). Trimming shortened V by 5 bases and J by 3 bases, and 10 bases separated the two germline ends. CDR3 size: 14 residues. The CDR3 DNA sequence: TGTGCCAGCAGCAGGGACACCTACACCGGGGAGCTGTTTTTT. This encodes CASSRDTYTGELFF.